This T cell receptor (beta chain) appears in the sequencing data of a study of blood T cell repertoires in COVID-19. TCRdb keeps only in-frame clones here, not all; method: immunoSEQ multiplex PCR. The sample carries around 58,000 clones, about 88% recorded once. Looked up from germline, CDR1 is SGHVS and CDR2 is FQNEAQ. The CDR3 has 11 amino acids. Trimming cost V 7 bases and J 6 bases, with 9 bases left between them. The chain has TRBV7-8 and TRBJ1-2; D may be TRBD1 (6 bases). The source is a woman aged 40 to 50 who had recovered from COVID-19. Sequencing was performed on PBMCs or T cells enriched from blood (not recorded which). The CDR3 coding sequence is TGTGCCAGCACGGACAGCCATGGCTACACCTTC. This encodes CASTDSHGYTF.